Listed here is a single T cell receptor (beta chain). This CDR3 spans 13 amino acids. Germline loops: CDR1 MNHEY, CDR2 SVGAGI. V shed 5 bases and J shed 8 bases, with 14 bases lying between them. This sample was included in a study of blood T cell repertoires in COVID-19. Study details: T cells, B-cell-depleted T cells, or PBMCs supplied cDNA or gDNA.

Assay used: immunoSEQ multiplex PCR; TCRdb lists only in-frame clones, some missing. The sample lists over 110,000 clones, 80% to 90% occurring once. The J gene is TRBJ2-3, the V gene TRBV6-5; tentative D call: TRBD1 (6 bases). This receptor was taken from a woman between 50 and 59 years old with acute or convalescent COVID-19. The material sequenced was peripheral blood. CDR3 region: CASSTRQAATQYF. CDR3 bases: TGTGCCAGCAGTACCCGACAGGCTGCTACGCAGTATTTT.